This entry concerns a single T cell receptor beta chain. In the original processing: Estimates of nucleated cell counts were drawn from the amplification of reference gene primers. The repertoire was sequenced with immunoSEQ multiplex PCR; TCRdb's copy has only in-frame clones and lacks some. That table supplies the V and J calls and clone size; D and trimming were determined from the DNA. The sample lists about 73,000 clones; 89% were seen once. The data were taken from a study of blood T cell repertoires in COVID-19. Study-wide background: The United States, Italy and Spain were the sources of the acute and convalescent COVID-19 samples.

The germline CDR1 and CDR2 sequences are MDHEN and SYDVKM. Unmatched junction bases numbered 11, after V lost 6 bases and J lost 0 bases. The CDR3 extends over 16 amino acids. Sequences were obtained from peripheral blood. The TCR sequence derives from an elderly man with acute or convalescent COVID-19. The chain couples TRBV28 to TRBJ2-7, with 7 bases matching TRBD1. CDR3 region: CASRNTRTGFSYEQYF. CDR3 coding DNA: TGTGCCAGCAGGAACACTAGGACAGGCTTCTCCTACGAGCAGTACTTC.